Listed below are T cell receptor beta chains from one sample, sequenced in a study of blood T cell repertoires in COVID-19. Sequencing was performed with immunoSEQ multiplex PCR; in TCRdb, only in-frame clones are kept and a portion is missing. The profile shows hundreds of thousands of clones, 85% of them singletons. The sample consisted of PBMCs or T cells enriched from blood (not recorded which). The receptors come from a woman aged 25-40 years who had been exposed to COVID-19. CDR3s include the opening cysteine and the closing phenylalanine or tryptophan.

CDR3,J,V
CASSEVLGTGELFF,TRBJ2-2,TRBV2
CASSPRAGESDTQYF,TRBJ2-3,TRBV7-9
CASSELELFRATEAFF,TRBJ1-1,TRBV6-1
CAWSGLTGSITGELFF,TRBJ2-2,TRBV30
CASSLAPGQGAVNEQYF,TRBJ2-7,TRBV5-1
CASSQMGSGQGVSPLHF,TRBJ1-6,TRBV4-2
CASSLEENTEAFF,TRBJ1-1,TRBV4-1
CAWSLEQRRQTQYF,TRBJ2-5,TRBV30
CASSLGGAGLNSSYNEQFF,TRBJ2-1,TRBV7-2
CASRYTSGTGDEQYF,TRBJ2-7,TRBV6-2/TRBV6-3
CASSLDRGASGYNTGELFF,TRBJ2-2,TRBV11-3
CASRAGSSQETQYF,TRBJ2-5,TRBV5-1
CASSQDGATTEAFF,TRBJ1-1,TRBV4-3
CASSLSPSDSSYEQYF,TRBJ2-7,TRBV7-2
CASSRGKQGIGNTIYF,TRBJ1-3,TRBV19
CAPRGGGSPLHF,TRBJ1-6,TRBV27
CASSSRAQPPDSPLHF,TRBJ1-6,TRBV5-5
CASRKTGGSYEQYF,TRBJ2-7,TRBV3-1/TRBV3-2
CASSLRRGGYTF,TRBJ1-2,TRBV12-3/TRBV12-4
CATSRDQEASVTGELFF,TRBJ2-2,TRBV15
CASSTGGANTGELFF,TRBJ2-2,TRBV6-5
CASSETGNGYTF,TRBJ1-2,TRBV11-2
CASSLGGVGSYEQYF,TRBJ2-7,TRBV7-2
CASSISSGPSPTDTQYF,TRBJ2-3,TRBV21-1
CASSEADIGYGYTF,TRBJ1-2,TRBV6-1
CASIFPGTSGRDEQFF,TRBJ2-1,TRBV2
CASSYGTGRGNQPQHF,TRBJ1-5,TRBV5-1
CSVEYRMDYEQYF,TRBJ2-7,TRBV29-1